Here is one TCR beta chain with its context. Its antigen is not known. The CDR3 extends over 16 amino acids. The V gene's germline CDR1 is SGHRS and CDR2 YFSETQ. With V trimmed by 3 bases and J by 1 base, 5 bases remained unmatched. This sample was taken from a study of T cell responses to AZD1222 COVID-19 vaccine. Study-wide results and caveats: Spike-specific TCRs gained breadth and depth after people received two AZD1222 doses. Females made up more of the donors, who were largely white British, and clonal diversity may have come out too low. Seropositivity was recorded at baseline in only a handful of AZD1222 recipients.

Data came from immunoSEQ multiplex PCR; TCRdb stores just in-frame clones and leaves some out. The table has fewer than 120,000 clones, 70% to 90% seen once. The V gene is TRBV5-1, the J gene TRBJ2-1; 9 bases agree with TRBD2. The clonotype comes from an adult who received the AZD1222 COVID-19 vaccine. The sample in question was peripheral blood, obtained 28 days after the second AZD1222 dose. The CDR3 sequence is CASSSDAGGSYNEQFF. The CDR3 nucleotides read TGCGCCAGCAGCTCCGACGCGGGAGGGTCCTACAATGAGCAGTTCTTC.